This T cell receptor (beta chain) was documented in a study of blood T cell repertoires in COVID-19. Study in general: Both acute and convalescent COVID-19 samples were obtained from the United States, Italy and Spain.

Here immunoSEQ multiplex PCR was the method, and the copy in TCRdb shows in-frame clones only, minus some. The profile shows about 180,000 clones, about 86% of them singletons. Germline assignment: CDR1 MNHNS and CDR2 SASEGT. The CDR3 covers 15 residues. The trim removed 0 bases at V and 5 bases at J, leaving 5 bases unmatched. The chain links TRBV6-1 to TRBJ2-7, with 9 bases lining up with TRBD1. The specimen sequenced was peripheral blood. This clonotype was sampled from a man between 65 and 85 years old with active or convalescent COVID-19. The CDR3 DNA is TGTGCCAGCAGTGAAGCCGGGACAGGGTCAAACGAGCAGTACTTC. Its protein product is CASSEAGTGSNEQYF.